What follows are 24 T cell receptor beta chains derived from one specimen sequenced in a study of blood T cell repertoires in COVID-19. This table comes from immunoSEQ multiplex PCR, and its TCRdb copy is limited to in-frame clones, with some not included. The table has roughly 100,000 clones, 80% seen once. Sequenced material: peripheral blood. The receptor set was obtained from a human donor in a cohort sampled during active COVID-19.

This clone appeared a single time. The chain combines TRBV5-1 with TRBJ2-3; 9 positions agree with TRBD2. Per the germline V gene, CDR1 is SGHRS and CDR2 is YFSETQ. CDR3 length equals 16 residues. V was pared by 1 base and J by 3 bases, with 6 bases of the junction left unmatched. In DNA form, the CDR3 reads TGCGCCAGCAGCTTGACCCTAGCGGGAACGACAGATACGCAGTATTTT. It codes for CASSLTLAGTTDTQYF.

This sequence joins TRBV28 and TRBJ1-5; D is perhaps TRBD1 (5 bases). The CDR3 has 15 residues. CDR1 MDHEN and CDR2 SYDVKM come from the germline V gene. V was trimmed by 5 bases and J by 2 bases, leaving 13 bases between them. The CDR3 nucleotides are TGTGCCAGCAGTCGGGGGGGTGTAGGCAATCAGCCCCAGCATTTT. Its protein product is CASSRGGVGNQPQHF.

This chain joins TRBV7-8 and TRBJ2-6; no clear D gene. V was cut by 5 bases and J by 0 bases, with 11 bases left in between. Germline values: CDR1 SGHVS, CDR2 FQNEAQ. This CDR3 is built from 16 residues. The CDR3 loop reads CASSPRVSSGANVLTF. Written as DNA, the CDR3 is TGTGCCAGCAGCCCCCGGGTCTCCTCTGGGGCCAACGTCCTGACTTTC.

The rearrangement uses TRBV11-2 and TRBJ1-1; 9 bases are shared with TRBD1. In germline, CDR1 is SGHAT, CDR2 FQNNGV. The CDR3 is 17 amino acids. V lost 5 bases and J lost 0; bases outside the gene matches: 10. CDR3 in amino acids: CASSVIDRGEMNTEAFF. CDR3 DNA: TGTGCCAGCAGCGTCATCGACAGGGGGGAGATGAACACTGAAGCTTTCTTT.

In the case of this clone: This sample includes further DNA sequences coding for the same CDR3. This chain connects TRBV5-1 to TRBJ1-5; 7 bases fit TRBD1. The J segment lost 1 base and the V segment lost 0 bases, leaving 1 base of the junction unmatched. The CDR3 is 15 residues long. CDR1 is SGHRS and CDR2 is YFSETQ in the germline V gene. The DNA for the CDR3 is TGCGCCAGCAGCTTGGGACAGGGAAGCAATCAGCCCCAGCATTTT. Translating it yields CASSLGQGSNQPQHF.

The chain employs TRBV7-8 and TRBJ2-5, with D perhaps TRBD1 (6 bases). Germline values: CDR1 SGHVS, CDR2 FQNEAQ. This CDR3 spans 15 amino acids. V was clipped by 0 bases and J by 5 bases, with 13 bases between them. CDR3 nucleotide sequence: TGTGCCAGCAGCTTAGCTCAGGGGCGGAGGGAGACCCAGTACTTC. This gives the protein CASSLAQGRRETQYF.

The sample holds one count of this clone. The V call is TRBV30, the J call TRBJ1-3, with D unclear. Trimming took 4 bases from V and 1 from J, leaving 11 bases between them. The germline V gene encodes CDR1 GTSNPN and CDR2 SVGIG (reference sequence). The CDR3 extends over 14 amino acids. The CDR3 loop reads CAWIREGSGNTIYF. CDR3 nucleotides: TGTGCCTGGATAAGGGAGGGTTCTGGAAACACCATATATTTT.

CDR3 DNA: TGTGCCAGCCAAACAGCGGGCCATCAGCCCCAGCATTTT. Translating gives CASQTAGHQPQHF. This chain uses TRBV28 with TRBJ1-5; D remains unclear. The CDR3 sequence is 13 residues long. Trimming took 8 bases from V and 5 from J, leaving 13 bases between them. Germline V gene lookup returns CDR1 MDHEN and CDR2 SYDVKM.

The V call is TRBV5-1, the J call TRBJ1-1, with TRBD1 matching 9 bases. Germline V gives CDR1 SGHRS, CDR2 YFSETQ. J gave up 5 bases and V 4 bases, and 12 bases lay outside the gene matches. This CDR3 is built from 16 residues. The CDR3 region has the DNA TGCGCCAGCAGCCCCGGGACAGGGAGGGTGAGTACTGAAGCTTTCTTT. Translation gives CASSPGTGRVSTEAFF. The whole variable domain, filled in from reference TRBV5-1 and TRBJ1-1, reads KAGVTQTPRYLIKTRGQQVTLSCSPISGHRSVSWYQQTPGQGLQFLFEYFSETQRNKGNFPGRFSGRQFSNSRSEMNVSTLELGDSALYLCASSPGTGRVSTEAFFGQGTRLTVV.

The rearrangement links TRBV2 to TRBJ2-5; the match to TRBD2 covers 9 bases. Germline loops: CDR1 SNHLY, CDR2 FYNNEI. The J segment lost 4 bases and the V segment lost 8 bases, leaving 5 bases of the junction unmatched. The CDR3 loop spans 13 amino acids. The chain's CDR3 is CASGREGLETQYF. CDR3 coding DNA: TGTGCCAGCGGGCGGGAGGGCCTAGAGACCCAGTACTTC.

The chain couples TRBV28 to TRBJ2-7; 7 bases align to TRBD2. The length of the CDR3 is 14 residues. The V segment lost 6 bases and the J segment 9 bases; nucleotides outside the gene matches: 14. Germline CDR1 and CDR2: MDHEN and SYDVKM. CDR3 protein: CASSPTTRRGWQYF. CDR3 DNA: TGTGCCAGCAGCCCCACGACCAGGCGGGGGTGGCAGTACTTC.

The chain recombines TRBV24-1 with TRBJ2-1, with TRBD2 matching 8 bases. CDR1 and CDR2 (germline): KGHDR, SFDVKD. V lost 5 bases and J lost 6; bases outside the gene matches: 5. The CDR3 loop spans 14 amino acids. The CDR3 DNA sequence: TGTGCCACCAGTGCCAGCGGGGGATCCAATGAGCAGTTCTTC. It translates to CATSASGGSNEQFF.

The rearrangement joins TRBV11-2 to TRBJ2-7; 8 bases map to TRBD2. From germline, CDR1 is SGHAT and CDR2 FQNNGV. The CDR3 covers 15 residues. V trimming: 5 bases; J trimming: 2 bases; junction bases outside the gene matches: 8. CDR3 protein: CASSVGPGLAYEQYF. The CDR3 DNA follows: TGTGCCAGCAGCGTGGGTCCGGGACTAGCCTACGAGCAGTACTTC.

This rearrangement joins TRBV14 to TRBJ1-4; maybe TRBD1 (5 bases). Germline V gene lookup returns CDR1 SGHDN and CDR2 FVKESK. V was shortened by 6 bases and J by 7 bases, with 24 bases between the two germline ends. This CDR3 has 17 residues. CDR3 nucleotides: TGTGCCAGCAGTCCAAGAAGGAGGAGGGGTCGGGGTGAAAAACTGTTTTTT. Translation gives CASSPRRRRGRGEKLFF.

This clone has more than one count but fewer than ten. V and J are TRBV5-4 and TRBJ2-7; D not certain. Germline-derived CDR1 and CDR2 are SGHNT and YYREEE (reference sequence). With 2 bases removed from V and 3 bases from J, the gap between germline ends came to 6 bases. The CDR3 sequence is 12 residues long. This CDR3 reads CASSLRHYEQYF. The DNA of the CDR3 is TGTGCCAGCAGCTTAAGACACTACGAGCAGTACTTC.

This chain connects TRBV11-3 to TRBJ1-1, with 7 bases aligning to TRBD1. There are 14 residues in the CDR3. V was pared by 5 bases and J by 7 bases, with 10 bases of the junction left unmatched. CDR1 SGHNT and CDR2 YENEEA come from the germline V gene. CDR3 protein: CASSAGNRGGEAFF. CDR3 in DNA: TGTGCCAGCAGCGCTGGAAACAGGGGTGGTGAAGCTTTCTTT.

The chain couples TRBV5-6 to TRBJ2-3; D remains unclear. Germline assignment: CDR1 SGHDT and CDR2 YYEEEE. Trimming removed 4 bases at V and 1 base at J, with 7 bases between. This CDR3 comprises 13 residues. The CDR3 region is CASSAEGTDTQYF. The CDR3 nucleotides read TGTGCCAGCAGCGCAGAAGGCACAGATACGCAGTATTTT.

The chain has TRBV5-1 and TRBJ2-7, with TRBD2 identical over 11 bases. The CDR3 covers 15 residues. CDR1 SGHRS and CDR2 YFSETQ come from the germline V gene. V was pared by 4 bases and J by 1 base, with 4 bases of the junction left unmatched. CDR3 loop: CASSTSGGRSYEQYF. The CDR3, as DNA: TGCGCCAGCAGCACTAGCGGGGGCCGATCCTACGAGCAGTACTTC. The variable domain in full, with the rest retrieved from reference TRBV5-1 and TRBJ2-7, is KAGVTQTPRYLIKTRGQQVTLSCSPISGHRSVSWYQQTPGQGLQFLFEYFSETQRNKGNFPGRFSGRQFSNSRSEMNVSTLELGDSALYLCASSTSGGRSYEQYFGPGTRLTVT.

The J gene is TRBJ2-6, the V gene TRBV9; D not certain. The germline gives CDR1 SGDLS, CDR2 YYNGEE. The CDR3 is made up of 17 amino acids. Between the trimmed V and J ends, which lost 1 base and 2 bases, there was a span of 13 bases. The CDR3: CASSVSSSSPGANVLTF. CDR3 in DNA: TGTGCCAGCAGCGTATCATCATCCAGTCCTGGGGCCAACGTCCTGACTTTC.

This clone was picked up one time. The rearrangement links TRBV7-9 to TRBJ2-3; the match to TRBD1 covers 9 bases. The J segment lost 6 bases and the V segment lost 5 bases, leaving 6 bases of the junction unmatched. The germline gives CDR1 SEHNR, CDR2 FQNEAQ (reference sequence). This CDR3 contains 14 residues. The CDR3 nucleotides read TGTGCCAGCAGCAAAGGACAGGGGATGGATACGCAGTATTTT. Protein sequence: CASSKGQGMDTQYF.

The J gene is TRBJ2-1, the V gene TRBV11-3; 11 bases map to TRBD2. The V segment lost 5 bases and the J segment 7 bases; nucleotides outside the gene matches: 7. CDR1 and CDR2 (germline): SGHNT, YENEEA. This CDR3 region has 15 residues. The CDR3 DNA sequence: TGTGCCAGCAGCCCCGTAGCGGGAGGGCCGAATGAGCAGTTCTTC. Encoded protein: CASSPVAGGPNEQFF.

This sequence joins TRBV10-3 and TRBJ2-2; D is undetermined. V dropped 10 bases and J dropped 0 bases, with 15 bases sitting between them. CDR3 length: 15 amino acids. Germline loops: CDR1 ENHRY, CDR2 SYGVKD. The DNA of the CDR3 is TGTGCCACCAACTCTGGTCAATCGAACACCGGGGAGCTGTTTTTT. Protein product: CATNSGQSNTGELFF.

The rearrangement uses TRBV3-1 (or the pseudogene TRBV3-2) and TRBJ2-7; D remains ambiguous. This CDR3 is built from 16 residues. V lost 3 bases to trimming and J lost 3 bases, with 18 bases between them. Germline-derived CDR1 and CDR2 are LGHDT and YNNKEL (reference sequence). The CDR3 DNA reads as TGTGCCAGCAGCCAGGGTCAGGTGACCTTCGGCTACGAGCAGTACTTC. Encoded protein: CASSQGQVTFGYEQYF.

The rearrangement links TRBV3-1 (or the pseudogene TRBV3-2) to TRBJ2-5; 9 bases fit TRBD2. Trimming removed 0 bases from V and 3 bases from J; junction bases left unmatched: 5. Germline lookup yields CDR1 LGHDT and CDR2 YNNKEL (reference sequence). The CDR3 totals 16 residues. CDR3 coding DNA: TGTGCCAGCAGCCAAGAATCGATAGCGGGAGAAGAGACCCAGTACTTC. It specifies CASSQESIAGEETQYF.